This T cell receptor (beta chain) was profiled in a study of beta chain features in type 1 diabetes (dated by TCRdb to 2016 to 2019). Regarding the study in general: Patients and healthy donors did not differ in mean age, gender distribution, total cell number or subset yield. Regulatory and stem cell-like memory subsets were isolated from only 8 patients and roughly eight healthy donors, whereas naive and central memory subsets came from all 28 donors. In the study, recently diagnosed type 1 diabetes patients and matched healthy donors were compared on the TCRB repertoires of their sorted circulating CD4+ T cell subsets. A total of about 99,000,000 sorted cells were examined across all samples, and RNA yield correlated strongly with the number of cells per subset. What the study reported, not specific to this receptor: Naive, central memory and regulatory TCRB repertoires appeared to be more alike among patients than among healthy donors. Because small numbers of individuals were included in the HLA sub-analyses, any influence of HLA type on TCRB rearrangement was left unresolved. Because cDNA was sequenced instead of genomic DNA, activated cells with high expression could be over-represented, although the groups did not differ in activation or CD3 levels. At VDJ recombination sites, type 1 diabetes patients had fewer insertions and more deleted nucleotides, which implies abnormalities in thymic rearrangement. A moderate but significant shortening of TCRB CDR3 length was observed in type 1 diabetes patients in all four CD4+ subsets. Shorter templates might have been favored by PCR, but patient and control samples were amplified and corrected together, so both groups would have been affected equally by any skew.

The High Capacity cDNA Reverse Transcription Kit was used to reverse transcribe all of the isolated RNA, meaning that expressed TCRB transcripts were what got sequenced. Deep immunoSEQ sequencing was performed on naive, central memory and regulatory T cell samples, with an average of roughly 3.3 million total reads per sample. After sorted cells were lysed in RLT buffer, RNA was extracted with DNase-treated RNeasy Micro or Mini kits, with the choice depending on cell number. To prevent cross-contamination, every cell subset was processed on its own, while patient and healthy donor samples were processed together. The immunoSEQ multiplex PCR was used to amplify TCRB sequences from cDNA, generating 87-bp fragments that spanned the CDR3 region. Amplicons were sequenced on the Illumina HiSeq platform. The published analysis was carried out like this. PCR bias was computationally corrected using synthetic template baselines, reads within Hamming distance 2 were collapsed, and singletons that could not be merged were discarded. By aligning reads against IMGT, V, D and J genes, CDR3 length, and insertions or deletions at six rearrangement sites were assigned. Within each subset, clonotype counts were normalized to the number of sorted cells before true diversity and Gini coefficients were calculated with the tcR R package. The overlap coefficient, calculated on TCRB nucleotide sequences, was used to measure repertoire sharing. The source is immuneACCESS, and TCRdb retained only in-frame sequences with V and J called. Part of the clones is not carried over; for the studies checked, unresolved V genes explain less than half of this, and the remainder is unexplained. V and J calls and clone size are those listed in that table; D and trimming were worked out from the DNA. The sample has around 340,000 clones on record, roughly a tenth of them singletons. The biggest ten clones account for 0.95% to 1.1% of the sample.

This clone showed up many times. The antigen this receptor binds is unknown. No much larger clone is present one base from it, and per-base qualities are unavailable. From each donor, a single peripheral blood sample of about 110 mL on average was drawn into heparinised tubes. Using a panel that included CD45RO, CCR7, CD25, CD127, CD95 and CD27, naive, central memory, regulatory and stem cell-like memory CD4+ T cells were sorted on a BD FACSAria II. Every sorted population had a purity above 98%. PBMCs were separated immediately by Lymphoprep density gradient centrifugation and were stained directly, without being cultured. So that batch effects would be minimized, each experiment stained and sorted samples in pairs, pairing one healthy donor with one patient. The CDR1 and CDR2 encoded by the germline V gene are ENHRY and SYGVKD. Including cysteine and phenylalanine, the CDR3 has 11 amino acids. Only the CDR3 portion is preserved as DNA: 33 bases, with reading frame beginning at the first base. Trimming takes 9 bases from V and 7 bases from J, and the germline ends sit 12 bases apart.

The rearrangement combines TRBV10-3 with TRBJ1-2; the D gene assignment is ambiguous. This receptor was obtained from a man under 40 with type 1 diabetes. What was sequenced was central memory CD4+ T cells from blood. Here the CDR3 is given as CAIGPAGGYTF. The DNA is TGTGCCATTGGACCGGCAGGTGGCTACACCTTC.